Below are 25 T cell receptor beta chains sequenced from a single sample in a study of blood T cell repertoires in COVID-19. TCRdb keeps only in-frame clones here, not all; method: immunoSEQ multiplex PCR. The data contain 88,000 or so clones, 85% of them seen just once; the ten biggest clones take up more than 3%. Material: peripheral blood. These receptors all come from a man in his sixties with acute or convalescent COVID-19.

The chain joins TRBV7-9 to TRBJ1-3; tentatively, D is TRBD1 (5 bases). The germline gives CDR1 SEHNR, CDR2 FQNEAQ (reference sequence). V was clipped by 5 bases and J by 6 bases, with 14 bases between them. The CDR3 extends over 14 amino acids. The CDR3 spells CASSVIRVANTIYF. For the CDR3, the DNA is TGTGCCAGCAGCGTAATCAGGGTAGCAAACACCATATATTTT.

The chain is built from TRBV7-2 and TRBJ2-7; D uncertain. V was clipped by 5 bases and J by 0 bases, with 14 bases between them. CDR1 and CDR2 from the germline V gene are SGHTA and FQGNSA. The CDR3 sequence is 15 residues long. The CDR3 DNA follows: TGTGCCAGCAGCGCAAGGCAGGTTTACTCCTACGAGCAGTACTTC. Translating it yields CASSARQVYSYEQYF.

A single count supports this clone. This CDR3 is CATSPGQGYDYEQYF. The CDR3 DNA follows: TGTGCCACCAGCCCCGGACAGGGGTACGACTACGAGCAGTACTTC. This chain joins TRBV15 and TRBJ2-7; 9 nucleotides agree with TRBD1. This CDR3 has 15 residues. Germline assignment: CDR1 LNHNV and CDR2 YYDKDF (reference sequence). J was trimmed by 3 bases and V by 5 bases; bases with no gene match: 8.

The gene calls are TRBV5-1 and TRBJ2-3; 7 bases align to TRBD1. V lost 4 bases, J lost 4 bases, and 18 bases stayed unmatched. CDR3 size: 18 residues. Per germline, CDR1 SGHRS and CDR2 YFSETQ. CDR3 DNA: TGCGCCAGCAGCCCGCGGCTACGACAGGGTCTAGAAGCAGATACGCAGTATTTT. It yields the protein CASSPRLRQGLEADTQYF.

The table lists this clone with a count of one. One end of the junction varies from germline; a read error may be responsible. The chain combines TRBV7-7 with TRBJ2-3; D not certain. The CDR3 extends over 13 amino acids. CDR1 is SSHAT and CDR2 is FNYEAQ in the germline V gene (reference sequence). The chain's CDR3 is CASSSLSADTQYF. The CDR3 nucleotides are TGTGCTAGCAGCTCCCTCTCTGCGGATACGCAGTATTTT.

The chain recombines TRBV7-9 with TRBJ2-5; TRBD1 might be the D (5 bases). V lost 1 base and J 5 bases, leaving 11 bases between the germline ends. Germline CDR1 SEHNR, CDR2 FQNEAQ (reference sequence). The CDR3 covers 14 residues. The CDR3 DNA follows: TGTGCCAGCAGCTTAGTTCTGGGGCCCGAGACCCAGTACTTC. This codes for CASSLVLGPETQYF. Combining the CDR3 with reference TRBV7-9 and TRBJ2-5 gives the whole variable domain DTGVSQNPRHKITKRGQNVTFRCDPISEHNRLYWYRQTLGQGPEFLTYFQNEAQLEKSRLLSDRFSAERPKGSFSTLEIQRTEQGDSAMYLCASSLVLGPETQYFGPGTRLLVL.

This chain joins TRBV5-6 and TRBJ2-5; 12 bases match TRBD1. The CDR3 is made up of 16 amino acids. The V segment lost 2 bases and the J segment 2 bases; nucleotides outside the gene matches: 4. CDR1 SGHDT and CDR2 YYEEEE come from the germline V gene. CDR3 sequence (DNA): TGTGCCAGCAGCTTCGGGACAGGGGGCATACAAGAGACCCAGTACTTC. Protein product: CASSFGTGGIQETQYF. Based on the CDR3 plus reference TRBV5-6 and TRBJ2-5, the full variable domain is DAGVTQSPTHLIKTRGQQVTLRCSPKSGHDTVSWYQQALGQGPQFIFQYYEEEERQRGNFPDRFSGHQFPNYSSELNVNALLLGDSALYLCASSFGTGGIQETQYFGPGTRLLVL.

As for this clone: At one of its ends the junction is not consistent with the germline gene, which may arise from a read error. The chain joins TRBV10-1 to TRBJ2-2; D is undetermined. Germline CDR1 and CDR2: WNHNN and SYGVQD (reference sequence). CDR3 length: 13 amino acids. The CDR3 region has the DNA TGCGCCAGCAGCGAGTGGAGCACCGGGGAGCTGTTTTTT. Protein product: CASSEWSTGELFF.

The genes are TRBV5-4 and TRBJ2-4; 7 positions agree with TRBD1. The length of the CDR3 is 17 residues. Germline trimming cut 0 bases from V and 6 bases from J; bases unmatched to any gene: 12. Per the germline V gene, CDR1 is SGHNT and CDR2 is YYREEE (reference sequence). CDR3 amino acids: CASSLALGQVKLNIQYF. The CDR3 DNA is TGTGCCAGCAGCTTGGCCCTCGGACAGGTCAAACTAAACATTCAGTACTTC.

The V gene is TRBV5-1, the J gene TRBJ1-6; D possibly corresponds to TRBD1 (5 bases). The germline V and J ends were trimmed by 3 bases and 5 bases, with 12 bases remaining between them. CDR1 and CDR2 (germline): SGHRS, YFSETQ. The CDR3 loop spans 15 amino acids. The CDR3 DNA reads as TGCGCCAGCAGCTACTCCGCAGGGAATAATTCACCCCTCCACTTT. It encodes CASSYSAGNNSPLHF.

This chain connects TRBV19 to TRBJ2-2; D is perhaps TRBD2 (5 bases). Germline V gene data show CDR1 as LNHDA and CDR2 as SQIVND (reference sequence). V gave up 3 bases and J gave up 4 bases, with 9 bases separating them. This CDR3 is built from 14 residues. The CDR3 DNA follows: TGTGCCAGTAGTATCTCCCGGGGCACCGGGGAGCTGTTTTTT. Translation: CASSISRGTGELFF.

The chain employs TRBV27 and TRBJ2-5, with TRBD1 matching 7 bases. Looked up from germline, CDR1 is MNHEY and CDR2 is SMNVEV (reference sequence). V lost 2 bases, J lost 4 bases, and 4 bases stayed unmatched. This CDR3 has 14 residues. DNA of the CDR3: TGTGCCAGCAGTTTACAGGGGGAAGGAGAGACCCAGTACTTC. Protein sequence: CASSLQGEGETQYF.

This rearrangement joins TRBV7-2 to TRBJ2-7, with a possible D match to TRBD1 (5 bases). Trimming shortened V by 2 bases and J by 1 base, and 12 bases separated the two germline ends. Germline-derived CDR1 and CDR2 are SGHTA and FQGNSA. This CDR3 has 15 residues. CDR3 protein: CASSLWGWDSYEQYF. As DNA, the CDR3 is TGTGCCAGCAGCTTATGGGGCTGGGATTCCTACGAGCAGTACTTC.

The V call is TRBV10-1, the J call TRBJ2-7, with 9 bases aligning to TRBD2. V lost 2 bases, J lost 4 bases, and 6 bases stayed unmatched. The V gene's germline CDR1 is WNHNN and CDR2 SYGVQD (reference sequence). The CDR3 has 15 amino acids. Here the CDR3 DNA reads TGCGCCAGCAGTGAGCCGTCTAGCGGGACATACGAGCAGTACTTC. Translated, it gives CASSEPSSGTYEQYF.

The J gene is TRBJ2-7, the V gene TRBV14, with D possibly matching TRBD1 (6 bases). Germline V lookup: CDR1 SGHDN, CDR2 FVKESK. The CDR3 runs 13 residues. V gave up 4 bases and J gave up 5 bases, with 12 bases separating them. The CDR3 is CASSPRRGHEQYF. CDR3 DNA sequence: TGTGCCAGCAGCCCTCGCAGGGGACACGAGCAGTACTTC.

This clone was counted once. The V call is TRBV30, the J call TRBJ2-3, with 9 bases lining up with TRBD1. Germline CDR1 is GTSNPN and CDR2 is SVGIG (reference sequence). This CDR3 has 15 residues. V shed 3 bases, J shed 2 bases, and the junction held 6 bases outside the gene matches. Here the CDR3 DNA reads TGTGCCTGGAGCGCCGGGACAGGGAACACAGATACGCAGTATTTT. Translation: CAWSAGTGNTDTQYF.

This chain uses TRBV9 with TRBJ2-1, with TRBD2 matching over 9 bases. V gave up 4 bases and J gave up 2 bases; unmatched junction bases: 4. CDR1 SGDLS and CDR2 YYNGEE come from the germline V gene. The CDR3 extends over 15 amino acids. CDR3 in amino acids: CASSPAGGAYNEQFF. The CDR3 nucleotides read TGTGCCAGCAGCCCAGCGGGGGGTGCCTACAATGAGCAGTTCTTC.

The CDR3 is CASSLAIAGGPEQFF. DNA for the CDR3: TGTGCCAGCAGCTTGGCGATAGCGGGAGGGCCCGAGCAGTTCTTC. The genes are TRBV5-4 and TRBJ2-1, with 11 bases matching TRBD2. The trim removed 0 bases at V and 10 bases at J, leaving 6 bases unmatched. This CDR3 comprises 15 residues. From germline, CDR1 is SGHNT and CDR2 YYREEE (reference sequence).

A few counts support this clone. The CDR3 region has the DNA TGCAGCGTTGAAGATAGGCCACGACTAGCGAACACCGGGGAGCTGTTTTTT. Translation: CSVEDRPRLANTGELFF. The chain is built from TRBV29-1 and TRBJ2-2; D might be TRBD2 (6 bases). The CDR3 has 17 amino acids. Germline V gene lookup returns CDR1 SQVTM and CDR2 ANQGSEA. V gave up 0 bases and J gave up 0 bases, with 14 bases separating them.

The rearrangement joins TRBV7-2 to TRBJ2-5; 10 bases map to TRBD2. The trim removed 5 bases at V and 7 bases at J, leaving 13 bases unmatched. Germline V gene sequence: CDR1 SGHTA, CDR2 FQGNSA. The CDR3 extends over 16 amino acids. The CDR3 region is CASSANGLAARGTQYF. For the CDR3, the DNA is TGTGCCAGCAGCGCCAACGGACTAGCGGCCCGGGGGACCCAGTACTTC. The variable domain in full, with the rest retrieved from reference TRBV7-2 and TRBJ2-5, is GAGVSQSPSNKVTEKGKDVELRCDPISGHTALYWYRQSLGQGLEFLIYFQGNSAPDKSGLPSDRFSAERTGGSVSTLTIQRTQQEDSAVYLCASSANGLAARGTQYFGPGTRLLVL.

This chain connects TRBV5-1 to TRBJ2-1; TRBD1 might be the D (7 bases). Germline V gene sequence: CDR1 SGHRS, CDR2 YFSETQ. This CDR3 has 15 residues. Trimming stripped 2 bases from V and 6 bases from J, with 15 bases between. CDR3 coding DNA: TGCGCCAGCAGCTTTTCCAGGGGGGTAGGCAATGAGCAGTTCTTC. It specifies CASSFSRGVGNEQFF.

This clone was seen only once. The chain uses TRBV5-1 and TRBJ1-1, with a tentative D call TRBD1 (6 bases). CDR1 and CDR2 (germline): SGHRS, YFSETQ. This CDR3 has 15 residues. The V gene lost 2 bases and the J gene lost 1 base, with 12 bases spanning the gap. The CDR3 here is CASSLDGQKNTEAFF. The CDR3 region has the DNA TGCGCCAGCAGCTTAGACGGACAGAAGAACACTGAAGCTTTCTTT.

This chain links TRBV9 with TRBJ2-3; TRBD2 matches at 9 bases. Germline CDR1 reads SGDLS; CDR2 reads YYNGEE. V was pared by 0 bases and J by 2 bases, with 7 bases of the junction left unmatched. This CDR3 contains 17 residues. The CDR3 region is CASSVVVSGGLTDTQYF. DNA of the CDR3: TGTGCCAGCAGCGTAGTGGTTAGCGGGGGACTCACAGATACGCAGTATTTT. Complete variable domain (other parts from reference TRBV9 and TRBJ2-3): DSGVTQTPKHLITATGQRVTLRCSPRSGDLSVYWYQQSLDQGLQFLIQYYNGEERAKGNILERFSAQQFPDLHSELNLSSLELGDSALYFCASSVVVSGGLTDTQYFGPGTRLTVL.

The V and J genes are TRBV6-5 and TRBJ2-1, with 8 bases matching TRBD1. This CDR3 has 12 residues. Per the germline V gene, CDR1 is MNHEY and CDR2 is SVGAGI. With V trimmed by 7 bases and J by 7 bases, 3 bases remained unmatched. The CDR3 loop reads CASIWTGNEQFF. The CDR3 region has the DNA TGTGCCAGCATATGGACAGGGAATGAGCAGTTCTTC.

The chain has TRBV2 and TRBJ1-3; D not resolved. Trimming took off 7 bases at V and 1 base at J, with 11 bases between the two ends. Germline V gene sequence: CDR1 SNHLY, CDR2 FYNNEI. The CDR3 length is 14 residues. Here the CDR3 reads CASTVYRSGNTIYF. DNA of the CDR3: TGTGCCAGCACTGTCTATCGTTCTGGAAACACCATATATTTT.